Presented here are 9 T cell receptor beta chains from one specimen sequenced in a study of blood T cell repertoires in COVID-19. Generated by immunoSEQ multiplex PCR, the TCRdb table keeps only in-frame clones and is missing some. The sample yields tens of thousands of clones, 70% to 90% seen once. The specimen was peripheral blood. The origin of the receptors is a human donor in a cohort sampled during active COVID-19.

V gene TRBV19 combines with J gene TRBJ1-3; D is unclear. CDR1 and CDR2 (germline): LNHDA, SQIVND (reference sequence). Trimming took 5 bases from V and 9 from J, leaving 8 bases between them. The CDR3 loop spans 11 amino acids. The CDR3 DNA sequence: TGTGCCAGTAGTGGAGATGGCACCATATATTTT. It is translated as CASSGDGTIYF. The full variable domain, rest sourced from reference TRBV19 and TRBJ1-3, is DGGITQSPKYLFRKEGQNVTLSCEQNLNHDAMYWYRQDPGQGLRLIYYSQIVNDFQKGDIAEGYSVSREKKESFPLTVTSAQKNPTAFYLCASSGDGTIYFGEGSWLTVV.

CDR3 protein: CASRKGRGGNYGYTF. CDR3 nucleotide sequence: TGTGCCAGCAGAAAAGGGCGCGGGGGGAACTATGGCTACACCTTC. The chain joins TRBV11-2 to TRBJ1-2; TRBD1 is a possible D gene (5 bases). CDR1 is SGHAT, CDR2 FQNNGV, per germline. The V and J ends lost 6 bases and 2 bases respectively, with 16 bases between them. The CDR3 spans 15 residues.

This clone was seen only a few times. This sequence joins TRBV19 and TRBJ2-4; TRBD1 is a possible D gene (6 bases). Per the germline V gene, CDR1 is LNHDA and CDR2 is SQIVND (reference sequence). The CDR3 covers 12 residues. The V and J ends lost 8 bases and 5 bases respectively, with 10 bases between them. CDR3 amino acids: CASQAGENIQYF. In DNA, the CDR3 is TGTGCCAGTCAGGCAGGGGAAAACATTCAGTACTTC.

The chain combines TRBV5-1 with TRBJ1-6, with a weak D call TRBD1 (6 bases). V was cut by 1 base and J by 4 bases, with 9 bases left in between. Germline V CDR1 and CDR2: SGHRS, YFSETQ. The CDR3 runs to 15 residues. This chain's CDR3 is CASSLTGQYNSPLHF. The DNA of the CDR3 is TGCGCCAGCAGCTTGACTGGACAGTATAATTCACCCCTCCACTTT.

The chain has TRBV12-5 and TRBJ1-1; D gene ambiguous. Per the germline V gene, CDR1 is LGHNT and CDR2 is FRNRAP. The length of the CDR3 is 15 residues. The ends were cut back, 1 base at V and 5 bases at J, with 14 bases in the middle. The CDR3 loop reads CASGLERGLGTEAFF. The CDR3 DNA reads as TGTGCTAGTGGTTTGGAGCGGGGTCTGGGGACTGAAGCTTTCTTT.

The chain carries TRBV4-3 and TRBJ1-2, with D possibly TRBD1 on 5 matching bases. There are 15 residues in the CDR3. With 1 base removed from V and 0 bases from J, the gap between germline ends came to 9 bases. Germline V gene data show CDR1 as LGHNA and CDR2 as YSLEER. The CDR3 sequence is CASSQAAGPNYGYTF. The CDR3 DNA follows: TGCGCCAGCAGCCAAGCGGCGGGACCTAACTATGGCTACACCTTC.

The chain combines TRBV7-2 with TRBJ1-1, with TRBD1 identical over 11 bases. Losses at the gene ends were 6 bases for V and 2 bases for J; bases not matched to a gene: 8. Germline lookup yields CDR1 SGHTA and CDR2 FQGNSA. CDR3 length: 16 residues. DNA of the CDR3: TGTGCCAGCAGTTCCCGGACAGGGGGCAGTAACACTGAAGCTTTCTTT. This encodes CASSSRTGGSNTEAFF.

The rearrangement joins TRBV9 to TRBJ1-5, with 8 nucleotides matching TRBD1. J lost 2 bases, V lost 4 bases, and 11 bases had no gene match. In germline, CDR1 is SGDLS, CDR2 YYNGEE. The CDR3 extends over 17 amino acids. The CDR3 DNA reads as TGTGCCAGCAGCTGCCAGGGGGCGAGGAGGCGCAATCAGCCCCAGCATTTT. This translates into CASSCQGARRRNQPQHF.

The DNA for the CDR3 is TGTGCCAGCAGCTTGCGAGAGACCCAGTACTTC. Its translation is CASSLRETQYF. This chain uses TRBV11-3 with TRBJ2-5; D not certain. The CDR3 is 11 residues long. Trimming left V 3 bases short and J 4 bases short, with 3 bases between. CDR1 is SGHNT and CDR2 is YENEEA in the germline V gene.